This is a list of T cell receptor beta chains from one sample in a study of blood T cell repertoires in COVID-19. Using immunoSEQ multiplex PCR, the repertoire was profiled, and TCRdb retains in-frame clones only, with some absent. The table shows 75,000 to 90,000 clones, with around 91% occurring only once. The source material was peripheral blood. Source of these receptors: a man aged 18 to 29 with COVID-19, enrolled during active disease. The CDR3 runs from the conserved cysteine through the conserved F or W. A D gene is named only where the DNA matches it firmly. Not all rows give a size; the values are once, few, many and, for expanded clones, a class.

TRBV18	NA	NA	TRBJ1-6	15	TGTGCCAGCTCACCACCGGGCGGGGGGAATTCACCCCTCCACTTT	CASSPPGGGNSPLHF
TRBV14	NA	NA	TRBJ2-7	14	TGTGCCAGCAGCCATTATACAAGCTCCTACGAGCAGTACTTC	CASSHYTSSYEQYF
TRBV7-8	NA	NA	TRBJ2-2	16	TGTGCCAGCAGCTCAGTAAGCGGGCTGAACACCGGGGAGCTGTTTTTT	CASSSVSGLNTGELFF
TRBV7-2	NA	NA	TRBJ2-7	14	TGTGCCAGCAGCTTACTTCCTCAGGTCTACGAGCAGTACTTC	CASSLLPQVYEQYF
TRBV27	NA	NA	TRBJ1-2	17	TGTGCCAGCAGTTCCGGAGAAACCTATCGAATAATCCATGGCTACACCTTC	CASSSGETYRIIHGYTF
TRBV19	NA	NA	TRBJ2-2	14	TGTGCCAGTAGTATACACGGGAACACCGGGGAGCTGTTTTTT	CASSIHGNTGELFF
TRBV9	NA	NA	TRBJ1-1	15	TGTGCCAGCAGCCCAAACCCGGGAGTTAGCTCTGAAGCTTTCTTT	CASSPNPGVSSEAFF
TRBV29-1	TRBD1	NA	TRBJ1-5	13	TGCAGCGTTTCGAACAGGGGTGGGCAGCCCCAGCATTTT	CSVSNRGGQPQHF
TRBV5-4	NA	NA	TRBJ1-2	12	TGTGCCAGCAGCTTCCCGGAGTATGGCTACACCTTC	CASSFPEYGYTF
TRBV1	NA	NA	TRBJ2-2	15	TGCACCAGTTTAATCTTGGCGGGGGACACCGGGGAGCTGTTTTTT	CTSLILAGDTGELFF
TRBV19	TRBD2	NA	TRBJ2-7	12	TGTGCCAGTGGGACTAGCGGGAACGAGCAGTACTTC	CASGTSGNEQYF
TRBV6-6	NA	few	TRBJ1-5	12	TGTGCCAGCAGTCTCTACGATCAGCCCCAGCATTTT	CASSLYDQPQHF
TRBV10-2	TRBD2	few	TRBJ2-7	15	TGCGCCAGCAGTGAGTCGAGCGGGAGCTCCTACGAGCAGTACTTC	CASSESSGSSYEQYF
TRBV28	TRBD1	few	TRBJ2-7	14	TGTGCCAGCAGTGGACAGGGTTTAATCTACGAGCAGTACTTC	CASSGQGLIYEQYF
TRBV4-1	NA	NA	TRBJ1-2	16	TGCGCCAGCAGCCAAGGGGGACAATCCGCTACCTATGGCTACACCTTC	CASSQGGQSATYGYTF
TRBV4-3	NA	NA	TRBJ2-7	16	TGCGCCAGCAGCCAAGATTTGGTAGGACAGATTTACGAGCAGTACTTC	CASSQDLVGQIYEQYF
TRBV3-1/TRBV3-2	TRBD2	NA	TRBJ2-2	18	TGTGCCAGCAGCCAATTATCAAGCGGGGCCGGCGGGACCGGGGAGCTGTTTTTT	CASSQLSSGAGGTGELFF
TRBV7-9	TRBD1	NA	TRBJ2-1	18	TGTGCCAGCAGCGTCCCCCGCTTGGGACAGGGAGTGAGGAATGAGCAGTTCTTC	CASSVPRLGQGVRNEQFF
TRBV5-8	TRBD1	NA	TRBJ1-1	14	TGTGCCAGCCTACTGGGACAGGGGTATACTGAAGCTTTCTTT	CASLLGQGYTEAFF
TRBV24-1	TRBD1	NA	TRBJ2-1	17	TGTGCCACCAGTGATTCAGCATCCATGACAGGGGTGAATGAGCAGTTCTTC	CATSDSASMTGVNEQFF
TRBV5-1	NA	NA	TRBJ1-1	15	TGCGCCAGCAGCTTGTCGGGGGTGATGAACACTGAAGCTTTCTTT	CASSLSGVMNTEAFF
TRBV7-8	NA	NA	TRBJ2-7	14	TGTGCCAGCAGCACGGGTCTTAGCTCCTACGAGCAGTACTTC	CASSTGLSSYEQYF
TRBV30	TRBD2	NA	TRBJ2-7	18	TGTGCCTGGAGGGAAAACGGGACTAGCGGGAGGGCTGCCTACGAGCAGTACTTC	CAWRENGTSGRAAYEQYF
TRBV18	NA	NA	TRBJ2-3	15	TGTGCCAGCTCATCTCCGACAGAGAGCACAGATACGCAGTATTTT	CASSSPTESTDTQYF
TRBV30	TRBD1	NA	TRBJ2-6	15	TGTGCCTGGGACCGGACAGGGGCTGGGGCCAACGTCCTGACTTTC	CAWDRTGAGANVLTF
TRBV18	NA	NA	TRBJ2-7	13	TGTGCCAGCTCACCACCGGGGGGTTGGCAGCAGTACTTC	CASSPPGGWQQYF
TRBV9	TRBD1	NA	TRBJ1-1	14	TGTGCCAGCAGCGCGTTAACAGGGGACACTGAAGCTTTCTTT	CASSALTGDTEAFF
TRBV2	NA	NA	TRBJ2-1	12	TGTGCCAGCAGGGACTCGTACAATGAGCAGTTCTTC	CASRDSYNEQFF
TRBV6-2/TRBV6-3	TRBD1	NA	TRBJ2-5	13	TGTGCCAGCAGTTACACAGGGGCAGAGACCCAGTACTTC	CASSYTGAETQYF
TRBV7-9	NA	NA	TRBJ2-5	12	TGTGCCAGCAGCTTCAGGCCAGAGACCCAGTACTTC	CASSFRPETQYF
TRBV15	NA	NA	TRBJ2-3	12	TGTGCCACCAGCAGATACACAGATACGCAGTATTTT	CATSRYTDTQYF
TRBV29-1	TRBD2	NA	TRBJ2-1	14	TGCAGCGTCGAGCGGGGGAGAGGGTCCAATGAGCAGTTCTTC	CSVERGRGSNEQFF
TRBV14	TRBD1	NA	TRBJ1-2	18	TGTGCCAGCAGCCAAGTTGGGACAGGGATGTTTGCTAACTATGGCTACACCTTC	CASSQVGTGMFANYGYTF
TRBV30	NA	NA	TRBJ1-2	10	TGTGCCTGGGGTAGAGATGGCTACACCTTC	CAWGRDGYTF
TRBV18	TRBD1	NA	TRBJ2-7	15	TGTGCCAGCTCAGAGGGACAGGGGTACCCCTACGAGCAGTACTTC	CASSEGQGYPYEQYF
TRBV20-1	TRBD1	NA	TRBJ1-4	11	TGCAGTGTACCCCTAGGGGACAGGGTCGCTTTT	CSVPLGDRVAF
TRBV2	NA	NA	TRBJ2-5	13	TGTGCCAGCAGTGTCCTGTACCAAGAGACCCAGTACTTC	CASSVLYQETQYF
TRBV5-6	TRBD1	few	TRBJ1-4	14	TGTGCCAGCAGCCCGGACAGGGGGGATGAAAAACTGTTTTTT	CASSPDRGDEKLFF
TRBV9	NA	NA	TRBJ1-2	15	TGTGCCAGCAGCGTTGACGCGGACAGCCGCTATGGCTACACCTTC	CASSVDADSRYGYTF
TRBV4-3	NA	NA	TRBJ2-2	16	TGCGCCAGCAGCCATGGAGTACAGGGTGACACCGGGGAGCTGTTTTTT	CASSHGVQGDTGELFF
TRBV12-3/TRBV12-4	NA	NA	TRBJ1-5	13	TGTGCCAGCAGTCTAACAGGGTTTCAGCCCCAGCATTTT	CASSLTGFQPQHF
TRBV4-1	NA	NA	TRBJ2-5	16	TGCGCCAGCAGCCAAGGGGAGGCTTGGGGACGGGAGACCCAGTACTTC	CASSQGEAWGRETQYF
TRBV27	TRBD1	NA	TRBJ2-7	15	TGTGCCAGCAGTCCCATCCGGGACAGTACCTACGAGCAGTACTTC	CASSPIRDSTYEQYF
TRBV18	NA	NA	TRBJ2-7	14	TGTGCCAGCTCACCAAGCGTTAGCTCCTACGAGCAGTACTTC	CASSPSVSSYEQYF
TRBV6-4	TRBD2	NA	TRBJ2-3	14	TGTGCCAGCAGCCCGGGACTAGACACAGATACGCAGTATTTT	CASSPGLDTDTQYF
TRBV12-3/TRBV12-4	NA	NA	TRBJ2-7	12	TGTGCCAGCAGTTGGACATTCTACGAGCAGTACTTC	CASSWTFYEQYF
TRBV28	NA	NA	TRBJ2-7	12	TGTGCCAGCAGCGCCCCGCTAGACGAGCAGTACTTC	CASSAPLDEQYF
TRBV11-2	TRBD2	NA	TRBJ2-7	17	TGTGCCAGCAGCTTAGAACTAGCGGGAGGGCCCGCGGACGAGCAGTACTTC	CASSLELAGGPADEQYF
TRBV19	TRBD1	few	TRBJ2-7	14	TGTGCCAGTAGTATAGGACAGGGTTACTACGAGCAGTACTTC	CASSIGQGYYEQYF
TRBV9	TRBD1	once	TRBJ1-2	18	TGTGCCAGCAGCGACCCTTTACAGGGGCGATCAATTAACTATGGCTACACCTTC	CASSDPLQGRSINYGYTF
TRBV6-2/TRBV6-3	NA	NA	TRBJ1-3	14	TGTGCCAGCAGTCGCGGGATCTCTGGAAACACCATATATTTT	CASSRGISGNTIYF
TRBV28	TRBD2	NA	TRBJ2-7	17	TGTGCCAGCAGTCCGGGAGGATCAGGATTTACCCTAGACGAGCAGTACTTC	CASSPGGSGFTLDEQYF
TRBV25-1	TRBD1	NA	TRBJ2-1	14	TGTGCCAGCAGTCAGGGGGCAGCCTACAATGAGCAGTTCTTC	CASSQGAAYNEQFF
TRBV5-4	TRBD2	NA	TRBJ2-7	14	TGTGCCAGCAGCGCGGGGGACGGCAACTACGAGCAGTACTTC	CASSAGDGNYEQYF
TRBV14	NA	NA	TRBJ2-5	13	TGTGCCAGCAGTCGGTGGGAGAGGGAGACCCAGTACTTC	CASSRWERETQYF
TRBV27	TRBD1	NA	TRBJ2-7	14	TGTGCCAGCAGCATAGGGACAGGGTGGTACGAGCAGTACTTC	CASSIGTGWYEQYF
TRBV2	TRBD2	once	TRBJ2-1	17	TGTGCCAGCAGTGAACAAGGTAGCGGGAGTATTTACAATGAGCAGTTCTTC	CASSEQGSGSIYNEQFF
TRBV29-1	TRBD2	NA	TRBJ2-7	13	TGCAGCGCCCGCGGCGGGAGTGGTTACGAGCAGTACTTC	CSARGGSGYEQYF